These T cell receptor beta chains were read from a single sample in a study of cytomegalovirus exposure and HLA in healthy donors. Clones were read by immunoSEQ multiplex PCR, and TCRdb kept only the in-frame ones, dropping some. The sample has about 220,000 clones, just over 75% seen once. Sequencing used PBMCs. Receptors were obtained from a man between 18 and 35 years old in good health and CMV-seronegative. The CDR3 runs from the conserved cysteine through the conserved F or W. The order of the fields is clone size, D gene, V gene, J gene, CDR3 DNA, CDR3 protein. A D gene is named only where the DNA matches it firmly. Only part of the rows carry a size: once, few, many, or a class if the clone is expanded.

size: .
D: TRBD2
V: TRBV4-1
J: TRBJ2-1
DNA: TGCGCCAGCAGCCAACTAGCGGGAAGCCCCAATGAGCAGTTCTTC
CDR3: CASSQLAGSPNEQFF

size: few
D: .
V: TRBV19
J: TRBJ1-1
DNA: TGTGCCAGTAGTCAACAGCTCGGATACACTGAAGCTTTCTTT
CDR3: CASSQQLGYTEAFF

size: .
D: TRBD1
V: TRBV6-5
J: TRBJ2-7
DNA: TGTGCCAGCAGTCTAAACAGGGGATCGTACGAGCAGTACTTC
CDR3: CASSLNRGSYEQYF

size: .
D: .
V: TRBV9
J: TRBJ1-2
DNA: TGTGCCAGCAGCGTTAACGGCTATGGCTACACCTTC
CDR3: CASSVNGYGYTF

size: .
D: .
V: TRBV2
J: TRBJ2-1
DNA: TGTGCCAGCAGTGAGGACAAGAGCTCCTACAATGAGCAGTTCTTC
CDR3: CASSEDKSSYNEQFF

size: .
D: TRBD1
V: TRBV2
J: TRBJ1-2
DNA: TGTGCCAGCAGGGGACAGGGAGGGGGCTATGGCTACACCTTC
CDR3: CASRGQGGGYGYTF

size: .
D: .
V: TRBV4-3
J: TRBJ1-2
DNA: TGCGCCAGCAGCCAACCGACGGGTTATGGCTACACCTTC
CDR3: CASSQPTGYGYTF

size: .
D: .
V: TRBV7-6
J: TRBJ2-7
DNA: TGTGCCAGCAGCCTAGGCGCTGCGGGACCATCCTACGAGCAGTACTTC
CDR3: CASSLGAAGPSYEQYF

size: once
D: .
V: TRBV9
J: TRBJ2-7
DNA: TGTGCCAGCAGCGTAGGGGCGGGCTCCTACGAGCAGTACTTC
CDR3: CASSVGAGSYEQYF

size: .
D: TRBD1
V: TRBV6-1
J: TRBJ2-7
DNA: TGTGCAGCCGGGGGGACAGGGACCTACGAGCAGTACTTC
CDR3: CAAGGTGTYEQYF

size: .
D: TRBD1
V: TRBV25-1
J: TRBJ2-1
DNA: TGTGCCAGCGCCTCGGGACAGGGGATTTATAGTGAGCAGTTCTTC
CDR3: CASASGQGIYSEQFF

size: .
D: .
V: TRBV9
J: TRBJ2-7
DNA: TGTGCCAGCAGCGTATCTATAGGCACGGAGGCCTACGAGCAGTACTTC
CDR3: CASSVSIGTEAYEQYF

size: few
D: TRBD1
V: TRBV18
J: TRBJ1-1
DNA: TGTGCCAGCTCACCGACTTTATGGACAGGGATGAACACTGAAGCTTTCTTT
CDR3: CASSPTLWTGMNTEAFF

size: .
D: .
V: TRBV5-4
J: TRBJ1-2
DNA: TGTGCCAGCAGCTTGGCAGGAGGGGCTGGCTACACCTTC
CDR3: CASSLAGGAGYTF

size: .
D: TRBD1
V: TRBV11-2
J: TRBJ2-6
DNA: TGTGCCAGCAGCCTTCAGGGGGCTGGGGCCAACGTCCTGACTTTC
CDR3: CASSLQGAGANVLTF

size: .
D: TRBD2
V: TRBV2
J: TRBJ2-1
DNA: TGTGCCAGCAGTGTAATACTAGCGGTAACCTACAATGAGCAGTTCTTC
CDR3: CASSVILAVTYNEQFF

size: few
D: TRBD1
V: TRBV5-4
J: TRBJ1-2
DNA: TGTGCCAGCAGCTTGGACAGGGGTGGGAACTATGGCTACACCTTC
CDR3: CASSLDRGGNYGYTF

size: .
D: .
V: TRBV5-1
J: TRBJ2-7
DNA: TGCGCCAGCAGCTTTGACAACTACGAGCAGTACTTC
CDR3: CASSFDNYEQYF

size: .
D: .
V: TRBV19
J: TRBJ1-2
DNA: TGTGCCAGTAGTGTACAGTCGTATGGCTACACCTTC
CDR3: CASSVQSYGYTF

size: .
D: TRBD2
V: TRBV5-1
J: TRBJ2-3
DNA: TGCGCCAGCAGCTTGGAGACTAGCGGGAGGGGCACAGATACGCAGTATTTT
CDR3: CASSLETSGRGTDTQYF

size: .
D: TRBD1
V: TRBV4-2
J: TRBJ1-5
DNA: TGTGCCAGCAGCCAAGAGAGCATAGGACAGGGGAATCAGCCCCAGCATTTT
CDR3: CASSQESIGQGNQPQHF

size: .
D: TRBD1
V: TRBV18
J: TRBJ2-7
DNA: TGTGCCAGCTCCCTGGGACAGACCCTTTACGAGCAGTACTTC
CDR3: CASSLGQTLYEQYF

size: .
D: .
V: TRBV27
J: TRBJ2-2
DNA: TGTGCCAGCAATCCGACAGCAGTTCAGACCGGGGAGCTGTTTTTT
CDR3: CASNPTAVQTGELFF

size: once
D: TRBD2
V: TRBV4-2
J: TRBJ2-1
DNA: TGTGCCAGCAGCCAAGAACGACTAGCGGGAGGCAATGAGCAGTTCTTC
CDR3: CASSQERLAGGNEQFF

size: .
D: TRBD2
V: TRBV7-9
J: TRBJ2-7
DNA: TGTGCCAGCAGCGAACCTTCTAGCGGGAGTAACGAGCAGTACTTC
CDR3: CASSEPSSGSNEQYF

size: .
D: TRBD1
V: TRBV2
J: TRBJ1-1
DNA: TGTGCCAACCCGGGACAGGGTTCCGGAGCTGAAGCTTTCTTT
CDR3: CANPGQGSGAEAFF

size: .
D: .
V: TRBV6-1
J: TRBJ2-1
DNA: TGTGCCAGCAGTGAAGATGGAGGTACATACTACAATGAGCAGTTCTTC
CDR3: CASSEDGGTYYNEQFF

size: .
D: .
V: TRBV7-2
J: TRBJ1-4
DNA: TGTGCCAGCAGCTTAGCCAACCGATCTCAGCGGGGAAAACTGTTTTTT
CDR3: CASSLANRSQRGKLFF

size: few
D: TRBD1
V: TRBV6-1
J: TRBJ1-2
DNA: TGTGCCAGCGGAGCAGGGGGACAAGGCTACACCTTC
CDR3: CASGAGGQGYTF